This T cell receptor beta chain was profiled in a study of T cell repertoires in cytomegalovirus infection. About the research overall: Indications came from public TCR beta signatures; they pointed to CMV infection and to a matching HLA type. Findings and limits, study-wide: CMV carriers having the relevant HLA were flagged by cumulative public TCR beta family frequency.

TCRdb fed the reads into MiXCR, producing one record per CDR3 protein. This sample has 740,000 or so distinct CDR3 sequences, with 35% to 45% found just once. This clonotype was detected only a few times. Its antigen is as yet unknown. This CDR3 comprises 19 residues. V lost 0 bases and J lost 7, with 24 bases in between. CDR1 is MNHNY, CDR2 SVGAGI, per germline (reference sequence). The clonotype was recovered from a human donor in good health (CMV status not recorded). Some clones in this sample may be carry-over from other donors' samples. The chain is built from TRBV6-6 and TRBJ1-4; a weak D match, TRBD1 (6 bases). Sequenced sample: PBMCs. The CDR3 coding sequence is TGTGCCAGCAGTTACTCTCGTTCCCCCCTCGCAGGGGCCATTGAAAAACTGTTTTTT. Protein: CASSYSRSPLAGAIEKLFF.